The rows below give T cell receptor beta chains drawn from one sample of a study of vaccination effects on CD4 cells after COVID-19. Antigens of these TCRs are unknown. Generated by immunoSEQ multiplex PCR, the TCRdb table keeps only in-frame clones and is missing some. The sample shows about 79,000 clones, around 76% of them seen only once. The sequencing used CD4+ T cells from PBMCs cultured with HCoV-229E spike peptides, collected before COVID-19 vaccination. Source of these receptors: a human donor who received a COVID-19 vaccine. The CDR3 runs from the conserved cysteine through the conserved F or W. A D gene is named only where the DNA matches it firmly. Expanded clones get a size class; other rows say once, few or many, or leave the size out.

D | J | V | size | DNA | CDR3
NA | TRBJ1-5 | TRBV11-2 | NA | TGTGCCAGCAGCCTCGCGGGAGGGCGCAATCAGCCCCAGCATTTT | CASSLAGGRNQPQHF
NA | TRBJ2-4 | TRBV4-3 | NA | TGCGCCAGCAGCCAGGACCATCGACAGGCTCAAAACATTCAGTACTTC | CASSQDHRQAQNIQYF
TRBD2 | TRBJ2-1 | TRBV14 | NA | TGTGCCAGCAGCCTAGTTCGACTAGCGGGGTTGGATGAGCAGTTCTTC | CASSLVRLAGLDEQFF
TRBD1 | TRBJ2-2 | TRBV7-8 | NA | TGTGCCAGCAGCTCCCTGGACAGGGAATCCGGGGAGCTGTTTTTT | CASSSLDRESGELFF
NA | TRBJ1-2 | TRBV23-1 | NA | TGCGCCAGCAGTCAATCGAGGGGGAGTGGCTACACCTTC | CASSQSRGSGYTF
TRBD1 | TRBJ1-1 | TRBV24-1 | NA | TGTGCCACCAGTGATCAGGGGGGAAACACTGAAGCTTTCTTT | CATSDQGGNTEAFF
NA | TRBJ2-5 | TRBV6-5 | NA | TGTGCCAGCACCACCGGGTTAAGTCAAGAGACCCAGTACTTC | CASTTGLSQETQYF
NA | TRBJ2-3 | TRBV5-1 | few | TGCGCCAGCAGCTTGGAGACAGATACGCAGTATTTT | CASSLETDTQYF
TRBD2 | TRBJ2-1 | TRBV4-1 | NA | TGCGCCAGCAGTCAAAGCGGGGGGGCTTATGGAACCTACAATGAGCAGTTCTTC | CASSQSGGAYGTYNEQFF
NA | TRBJ2-3 | TRBV6-4 | NA | TGTGCCAGCAGTCGGACGGACACAGATACGCAGTATTTT | CASSRTDTDTQYF
NA | TRBJ2-1 | TRBV2 | NA | TGTGCCAGCAGTGACCTTCTAGAAGGGGTAGATGAGCAGTTCTTC | CASSDLLEGVDEQFF
NA | TRBJ2-3 | TRBV5-1 | NA | TGCGCCAGCAGCTTGGGGCCACCTTCCAAAAGCACAGATACGCAGTATTTT | CASSLGPPSKSTDTQYF
TRBD2 | TRBJ2-3 | TRBV6-5 | NA | TGTGCCAGCAGTTACGCAGGACTAGCGGACACAGATACGCAGTATTTT | CASSYAGLADTDTQYF
NA | TRBJ1-2 | TRBV6-2/TRBV6-3 | NA | TGTGCCAGCAGTTTGCGGGGATATGGCTACACCTTC | CASSLRGYGYTF
NA | TRBJ1-1 | TRBV5-1 | NA | TGCGCCAGCAGCTTGGGACCTAACACTGAAGCTTTCTTT | CASSLGPNTEAFF
NA | TRBJ1-1 | TRBV5-6 | NA | TGTGCCAGCAGCTTGGGACAGCGTAACGGGGCTTTCTTT | CASSLGQRNGAFF
NA | TRBJ1-4 | TRBV6-2/TRBV6-3 | NA | TGTGCCAGCAGTTATTGGGGAACTGAAAAACTGTTTTTT | CASSYWGTEKLFF
NA | TRBJ2-2 | TRBV28 | once | TGTGCCAGCAGTTCACACTCGGGACAAAACACCGGGGAGCTGTTTTTT | CASSSHSGQNTGELFF
NA | TRBJ2-3 | TRBV6-1 | NA | TGTGCCAGCAGTGAAGAGTACACAACAGATACGCAGTATTTT | CASSEEYTTDTQYF
NA | TRBJ1-3 | TRBV5-1 | NA | TGCGCCAGCAGCTTGAGTGCACAGACTAGAAACACCATATATTTT | CASSLSAQTRNTIYF
NA | TRBJ2-2 | TRBV3-1/TRBV3-2 | few | TGTGCCAGCAGCCCCCTCGAGGGTTGGGTCACCGGGGAGCTGTTTTTT | CASSPLEGWVTGELFF
NA | TRBJ2-4 | TRBV24-1 | NA | TGTGCCACCAGTGATGGGACCTCCTTGAACATTCAGTACTTC | CATSDGTSLNIQYF
TRBD1 | TRBJ2-3 | TRBV5-1 | NA | TGCGCCAGCAGCCTCCGACCGGGACAGGGGGCTGATACGCAGTATTTT | CASSLRPGQGADTQYF
NA | TRBJ1-5 | TRBV10-3 | once | TGTGCCATCGGGGGGGACATGTATCAGCCCCAGCATTTT | CAIGGDMYQPQHF
NA | TRBJ2-1 | TRBV7-9 | NA | TGTGCCAGCAGCTTAGAGACCTCAGGGGTTAACAATGAGCAGTTCTTC | CASSLETSGVNNEQFF
TRBD2 | TRBJ2-5 | TRBV2 | NA | TGTGCCAGCACCTTGGGGAGCGGGGGGGCTCTAGAGACCCAGTACTTC | CASTLGSGGALETQYF
NA | TRBJ2-5 | TRBV5-1 | NA | TGCGCCAGCAGCTTCGGTGGTTTCTCGGAGACCCAGTACTTC | CASSFGGFSETQYF
TRBD1 | TRBJ2-2 | TRBV7-2 | NA | TGTGCCAGCAGCTTCCCGGGGACAGCGAACACCGGGGAGCTGTTTTTT | CASSFPGTANTGELFF
TRBD1 | TRBJ2-2 | TRBV5-1 | NA | TGCGCCAGCAGTCAGGACGGACAGGGGACCGGGGAGCTGTTTTTT | CASSQDGQGTGELFF
NA | TRBJ2-6 | TRBV15 | few | TGTGCCACCAGCAGAGATCGGGTCTCTGGGGCCAACGTCCTGACTTTC | CATSRDRVSGANVLTF
NA | TRBJ1-2 | TRBV6-6 | NA | TGTGCCAGCAGTTACCCGGCAGGATCACAAGGCTACACCTTC | CASSYPAGSQGYTF
NA | TRBJ2-2 | TRBV24-1 | NA | TGTGCCACCAGTGATTCCAGGAACACCGGGGAGCTGTTTTTT | CATSDSRNTGELFF
NA | TRBJ1-1 | TRBV5-1 | once | TGCGCCAGCAGCTTGGGTGGAGCGTATAGCACTGAAGCTTTCTTT | CASSLGGAYSTEAFF
TRBD1 | TRBJ1-2 | TRBV3-1/TRBV3-2 | few | TGTGCCAGCAGCCCCCAGGGGGTGTGGACGGACGATCTACTCTATGGCTACACCTTC | CASSPQGVWTDDLLYGYTF
TRBD2 | TRBJ2-3 | TRBV6-5 | NA | TGTGCCAGCAGAGTCGCTGGGGGGGTCACAGATACGCAGTATTTT | CASRVAGGVTDTQYF
NA | TRBJ1-2 | TRBV5-5 | NA | TGTGCCAGCAGCTTCCCAGGAACCTATGGCTACACCTTC | CASSFPGTYGYTF
NA | TRBJ1-2 | TRBV30 | NA | TGTGCCTGGACAAACCAACAGGGAAACTATGGCTACACCTTC | CAWTNQQGNYGYTF
NA | TRBJ2-2 | TRBV18 | NA | TGTGCCAGCTCAGGGGCCGGGGAGCTGTTTTTT | CASSGAGELFF
TRBD2 | TRBJ2-3 | TRBV10-1 | NA | TGCGCCAGCAATAATCTAGCGGGGAGCACAGATACGCAGTATTTT | CASNNLAGSTDTQYF
NA | TRBJ2-6 | TRBV18 | NA | TGTGCCAGCTCACCAGTTGTGGCAGGGTCTGGGGCCAACGTCCTGACTTTC | CASSPVVAGSGANVLTF
TRBD1 | TRBJ1-4 | TRBV18 | NA | TGTGCCAGCTCACCCGAGAGACAGGGCCCAGGAGGAAAACTGTTTTTT | CASSPERQGPGGKLFF
TRBD1 | TRBJ2-3 | TRBV5-5 | NA | TGTGCCAGCAAACTAACAGGGGCAGATACGCAGTATTTT | CASKLTGADTQYF
NA | TRBJ2-5 | TRBV18 | NA | TGTGCCAGCTCACAAGAGGGGCGCTCAGAGACCCAGTACTTC | CASSQEGRSETQYF
NA | TRBJ1-1 | TRBV14 | NA | TGTGCCAGCAGCCAAAGTCTGAACACTGAAGCTTTCTTT | CASSQSLNTEAFF
NA | TRBJ1-1 | TRBV18 | NA | TGTGCCAGCTCACCACCGGCAGGGGTGAACACTGAAGCTTTCTTT | CASSPPAGVNTEAFF
TRBD1 | TRBJ1-2 | TRBV4-1 | NA | TGCGCCAGCAGCCAAGACGACAGGGCTTACTATGGCTACACCTTC | CASSQDDRAYYGYTF
NA | TRBJ2-4 | TRBV18 | NA | TGTGCCAGCTCACCGATAGCAGGAAGAGCCAAAAACATTCAGTACTTC | CASSPIAGRAKNIQYF
NA | TRBJ1-2 | TRBV7-2 | NA | TGTGCCAGCAGCTTAGGATCTAGATTCAGGACTAACTATGGCTACACCTTC | CASSLGSRFRTNYGYTF
NA | TRBJ1-2 | TRBV2 | NA | TGTGCCAGCAGCCGAGAGGGGAGGGCGGATGGCTACACCTTC | CASSREGRADGYTF
TRBD1 | TRBJ1-1 | TRBV6-5 | once | TGTGCCAGCAGTTCCCGGACAGGGAAATTCTTCTTGGCAGCTTTCTTT | CASSSRTGKFFLAAFF
NA | TRBJ2-5 | TRBV5-1 | NA | TGCGCCAGCAGCCCCGGGACGCTACAAGAGACCCAGTACTTC | CASSPGTLQETQYF
NA | TRBJ2-3 | TRBV3-1/TRBV3-2 | few | TGTGCCAGCAGCCAAGGACTAGAGCTCACAGATACGCAGTATTTT | CASSQGLELTDTQYF
TRBD2 | TRBJ2-1 | TRBV14 | NA | TGTGCCAGCAGCCAAGTGCGGGGGAATCCGGGTGAGCAGTTCTTC | CASSQVRGNPGEQFF
NA | TRBJ2-3 | TRBV5-6 | NA | TGTGCCAGCAGCTTGGCCCAGACGACAGATACGCAGTATTTT | CASSLAQTTDTQYF
TRBD2 | TRBJ2-1 | TRBV18 | NA | TGTGCCAGCTCACCACGAGGACTAGCGGGCGACAATGAGCAGTTCTTC | CASSPRGLAGDNEQFF
TRBD1 | TRBJ1-1 | TRBV12-3/TRBV12-4 | few | TGTGCCAGCAGTCGAAACCAGGGGGGTGAAGCTTTCTTT | CASSRNQGGEAFF
TRBD1 | TRBJ1-2 | TRBV29-1 | NA | TGCAGCGTTGACTCTGCAGGGGGCTACTATGGCTACACCTTC | CSVDSAGGYYGYTF
NA | TRBJ1-1 | TRBV7-2 | NA | TGTGCCAGCAGCCCCGCGGGGGGTTGGGGTGAAGCTTTCTTT | CASSPAGGWGEAFF
NA | TRBJ1-2 | TRBV7-8 | few | TGTGCCAGCAGCTTAAAGGCGGATTGGTACTATGGCTACACCTTC | CASSLKADWYYGYTF